In this sample, the clone carrying this TCR beta chain turned up many times. Its target is unknown. The study amplified TCR beta CDR3 regions using RNA transcripts. The library came from an HTBI-primed first-round RT-PCR and a second-round multiplex PCR. TCRdb re-called the multiplex PCR reads through MiXCR, storing one row per CDR3 protein. The sample contains about 740,000 distinct CDR3 sequences, approximately 40% of which appear only once. Each donor who had ophthalmopathy showed moderate-to-severe activity, a CAS of ≥3, a NOSPECS of ≥4, and a duration under 3 months. The PBMCs had their origin in 10 ml of fresh peripheral blood. The sample comes from a study of Graves' ophthalmopathy and Graves' hyperthyroidism. Study details: Peripheral blood samples were taken at initial diagnosis, before any treatment.

Whole-study findings and limits: Blood contained most expanded thyroid clonotypes exceeding 0.001 frequency.

The source is an adult man with Graves' ophthalmopathy. Sequencing was performed on peripheral blood.

CDR3 amino acids: CASSESWGVHQPQHF. CDR3 DNA: TGTGCCAGCAGTGAATCTTGGGGGGTCCATCAGCCCCAGCATTTT. The rearrangement links TRBV6-1 to TRBJ1-5; a possible D gene is TRBD1 (5 bases). From germline, CDR1 is MNHNS and CDR2 SASEGT. The V end was cut by 2 bases, the J end by 5 bases, with 13 bases between. The CDR3 runs 15 residues.